This TCR beta chain was captured by sequencing in a study of T-cell memory formation after mild COVID-19. Study overall: There were largely donor-specific TCR clusters.

TCRdb re-called the 5' RACE reads through MiXCR, storing one row per CDR3 protein. The sample yields hundreds of thousands of distinct CDR3 sequences, roughly 15% seen once. Points on this clonotype: Its antigen is currently unknown.

Study-wide results and limits: Clones that got smaller from day 15 to 85 had even CD4/CD8, while clones growing later tipped toward CD4+. Pre-infection memory harbored some responding clones, suggesting cross-reactive memory joined.

Germline loops: CDR1 DFQATT, CDR2 SNEGSKA (reference sequence). This CDR3 comprises 15 residues. V dropped 0 bases and J dropped 10 bases, with 21 bases sitting between them. The sequenced sample consisted of PBMCs or a T cell subset sorted from them (not recorded which). J is TRBJ1-1 and V is TRBV20-1, with D possibly TRBD1 on 5 matching bases. This sequence was found in a young man who had mild COVID-19 (a few samples of this study predate the infection). Cell type and time point are not known. The CDR3 loop reads CSARDHRQTFRGAFF. For the CDR3, the DNA is TGCAGTGCTAGAGATCATCGACAGACCTTTAGAGGAGCTTTCTTT.